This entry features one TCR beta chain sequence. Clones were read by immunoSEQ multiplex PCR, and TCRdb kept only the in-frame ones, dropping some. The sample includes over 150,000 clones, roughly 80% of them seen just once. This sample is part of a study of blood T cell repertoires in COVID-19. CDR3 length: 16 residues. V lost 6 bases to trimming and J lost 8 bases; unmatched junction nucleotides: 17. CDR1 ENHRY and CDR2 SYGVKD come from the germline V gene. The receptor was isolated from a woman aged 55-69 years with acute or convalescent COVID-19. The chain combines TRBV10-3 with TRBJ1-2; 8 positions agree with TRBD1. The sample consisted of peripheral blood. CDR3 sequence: CAISPSMAGGVIGYTF. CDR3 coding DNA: TGTGCCATCAGCCCCTCTATGGCAGGGGGCGTGATCGGCTACACCTTC.